The rows below give T cell receptor beta chains drawn from one sample of a study of metastatic and nonmetastatic thyroid tumors. TCRdb re-clonotyped the PCR reads via MiXCR. The sample consists of 45,000 or so clones, about 4% of them appearing once. Sequencing was performed on blood. The receptors were gathered from a female donor with papillary thyroid cancer or a benign thyroid nodule (not recorded which). Some clones in this sample may be carry-over from other donors' samples. Both conserved end residues are part of each CDR3. The D gene is left open where the match is weak. A row's size may be missing; if present it is once, few, many or a size class.

clone_size	cdr3_length	d_call	v_call	j_call	cdr3_aa	cdr3_nt
many	13	NA	TRBV30	TRBJ2-2	CAWTTTGAGELFF	TGTGCCTGGACTACAACAGGAGCCGGGGAGCTGTTTTTT
many	13	NA	TRBV7-9	TRBJ2-1	CASSLEAAFEQFF	TGTGCCAGCAGCTTAGAGGCCGCTTTTGAGCAGTTCTTC
few	15	TRBD1	TRBV6-2/TRBV6-3	TRBJ1-5	CASSYWDRGPQPQHF	TGTGCCAGCAGTTACTGGGACAGGGGACCTCAGCCCCAGCATTTT
many	14	NA	TRBV12-5	TRBJ2-5	CVSTEQESAETQYF	TGTGTAAGCACAGAGCAGGAATCGGCAGAGACCCAGTACTTC
many	14	NA	TRBV30	TRBJ2-7	CAWSRVATSYEQYF	TGTGCCTGGAGTAGGGTAGCGACCTCCTACGAGCAGTACTTC
many	13	NA	TRBV4-1	TRBJ1-3	CASSQGQGETIYF	TGCGCCAGCAGCCAAGGGCAGGGAGAGACCATATATTTC
NA	16	TRBD1	TRBV5-8	TRBJ2-5	CASSRTGTGGRETQYF	TGTGCCAGCAGTCGTACCGGGACAGGGGGCCGTGAGACCCAGTACTTC
many	15	TRBD2	TRBV9	TRBJ2-1	CASSVEGGLGNEQFF	TGTGCCAGCAGCGTAGAGGGAGGGTTAGGCAATGAGCAGTTCTTC
few	14	NA	TRBV6-5	TRBJ1-2	CASSYSGTNYGYTF	TGTGCCAGCAGTTACTCCGGGACAAACTATGGCTACACCTTC
NA	14	NA	TRBV6-1	TRBJ2-3	CASSELGSADTQYF	TGTGCCAGCAGTGAACTGGGGTCCGCAGATACGCAGTATTTT
medium-sized	16	TRBD2	TRBV6-1	TRBJ2-3	CASSGQWAGDSDTQYF	TGTGCCAGCAGTGGCCAGTGGGCGGGAGATTCAGATACGCAGTATTTT
many	14	NA	TRBV20-1	TRBJ1-1	CSASEGREGEEAFF	TGCAGTGCTAGTGAAGGGCGCGAGGGGGAGGAAGCTTTCTTT
many	13	NA	TRBV11-3	TRBJ2-3	CASSSPGFPTQYF	TGTGCCAGCAGCTCACCAGGGTTTCCTACGCAGTATTTT
many	13	NA	TRBV18	TRBJ2-3	CASSQTSTDTQYF	TGTGCCAGCTCACAAACTAGCACAGATACGCAGTATTTT
NA	14	NA	TRBV30	TRBJ2-3	CAWSVDRGTDTQYF	TGTGCCTGGAGTGTGGATAGGGGTACAGATACGCAGTATTTT
many	15	NA	TRBV5-5	TRBJ2-2	CASSLGSLLTGELFF	TGTGCCAGCAGCCTGGGATCCCTTCTCACCGGGGAGCTGTTTTTT
many	13	TRBD1	TRBV20-1	TRBJ2-7	CSAQQGAVYEQYF	TGCAGTGCCCAACAGGGGGCTGTATACGAGCAGTACTTC
many	15	NA	TRBV3-1	TRBJ2-3	CASSQVAASTDTQYF	TGTGCCAGCAGCCAAGTAGCGGCTAGCACAGATACGCAGTATTTT
many	14	NA	TRBV7-8	TRBJ2-5	CASSLAGVQETQYF	TGTGCCAGCAGCTTAGCAGGGGTCCAAGAGACCCAGTACTTC
many	16	TRBD2	TRBV11-3	TRBJ2-2	CASSLDGTRNTGELFF	TGTGCCAGCAGCTTAGATGGGACTAGAAACACCGGGGAGCTGTTTTTT
few	13	TRBD1	TRBV24-1	TRBJ1-5	CATEQGGNQPQHF	TGTGCCACAGAACAGGGGGGGAATCAGCCCCAGCATTTT
many	10	NA	TRBV2	TRBJ2-1	CASSEKGQFF	TGTGCCAGCAGTGAGAAGGGGCAGTTCTTC
few	14	TRBD1	TRBV28	TRBJ2-7	CASSAYRGPYEQYF	TGTGCCAGCAGTGCCTACAGGGGACCCTACGAGCAGTACTTC
many	15	TRBD2	TRBV29-1	TRBJ2-5	CSVLKLAGSGETQYF	TGCAGCGTTTTGAAGCTAGCGGGATCGGGTGAGACCCAGTACTTC
many	15	NA	TRBV7-9	TRBJ2-3	CACSLVPRPTDTQYF	TGTGCCTGCAGCTTAGTTCCCCGGCCCACAGATACGCAGTATTTT
NA	14	NA	TRBV9	TRBJ1-1	CASSARQLNTEAFF	TGTGCCAGCAGCGCCAGACAGTTGAACACTGAAGCTTTCTTT
many	14	NA	TRBV6-6	TRBJ2-1	CASSYSYGLGEQFF	TGTGCCAGCAGTTACTCGTACGGGCTAGGAGAGCAGTTCTTC
NA	15	NA	TRBV30	TRBJ2-1	CAWSAKGEDYNEQFF	TGTGCCTGGAGTGCCAAGGGGGAGGACTACAATGAGCAGTTCTTC
many	13	NA	TRBV7-8	TRBJ1-6	CASSLGPGASLHF	TGTGCCAGCAGCTTAGGGCCAGGGGCCTCCCTCCACTTT
NA	12	TRBD1	TRBV28	TRBJ2-1	CASSFPGGEQFF	TGTGCCAGCAGTTTTCCAGGGGGTGAGCAGTTCTTC
many	17	TRBD1	TRBV5-5	TRBJ1-6	CASSFTLQGYYNSPLHF	TGTGCCAGCAGCTTCACACTACAGGGGTACTATAATTCACCCCTCCACTTT
many	16	NA	TRBV7-3	TRBJ2-1	CASKSPGRDHYNEQFF	TGTGCCAGCAAAAGCCCCGGGAGAGATCATTACAATGAGCAGTTCTTC
NA	16	TRBD1	TRBV7-9	TRBJ1-6	CASSLGGTGVGSPLHF	TGTGCCAGCAGCTTAGGGGGGACAGGGGTCGGTTCACCCCTCCACTTT
many	12	NA	TRBV20-1	TRBJ2-1	CSASSVYNEQFF	TGCAGTGCTAGTTCGGTCTACAATGAGCAGTTCTTC
few	13	NA	TRBV13	TRBJ1-2	CASSLRSRNGYTF	TGTGCTAGCAGCTTACGTTCTCGGAACGGCTACACCTTT
many	14	NA	TRBV27	TRBJ1-1	CASSLHQLNTEAFF	TGTGCCAGCAGTTTACACCAGTTGAACACTGAAGCTTTCTTT
many	13	NA	TRBV5-1	TRBJ2-1	CASSFGDYNEQFF	TGCGCCAGCAGCTTCGGTGACTACAATGAGCAGTTCTTC
NA	14	NA	TRBV27	TRBJ2-6	CASSLSSGANVLTF	TGTGCCAGCAGTTTATCCTCTGGGGCCAACGTCCTGACTTTC
few	15	TRBD1	TRBV14	TRBJ1-2	CASSPLGQAYYGYTF	TGTGCCAGCAGCCCCCTGGGACAGGCCTACTATGGCTACACCTTC
many	13	NA	TRBV24-1	TRBJ2-5	CATSDEGRETQYF	TGTGCCACCAGTGATGAGGGTCGAGAGACCCAGTACTTC
few	16	NA	TRBV9	TRBJ1-3	CVSSSEHGYSGNTIYF	TGTGTCAGCAGCTCTGAACACGGATACTCTGGAAACACCATATATTTT
NA	13	NA	TRBV7-9	TRBJ1-2	CASSLGRGYGYTF	TGTGCCAGCAGCTTAGGGAGAGGTTATGGCTACACCTTC
many	15	NA	TRBV19	TRBJ2-5	CASSNRLRTQETQYF	TGTGCCAGTAGTAATCGACTACGTACCCAAGAGACCCAGTACTTC
NA	15	NA	TRBV20-1	TRBJ1-5	CSAGRGASTDQPQHF	TGCAGTGCTGGGCGGGGCGCCTCGACTGATCAGCCCCAGCATTTT
many	15	TRBD1	TRBV10-3	TRBJ1-4	CAISESAQGGEKLFF	TGTGCCATCAGTGAGTCTGCCCAGGGGGGTGAAAAACTGTTTTTT
many	15	NA	TRBV5-6	TRBJ2-3	CASSLAGSSTDTQYF	TGTGCCAGCAGCTTGGCCGGGAGTAGCACAGATACGCAGTATTTT
many	15	TRBD1	TRBV7-6	TRBJ2-1	CASSKTGGSNNEQFF	TGTGCCAGCAGCAAGACAGGGGGCAGTAACAATGAGCAGTTCTTC
many	14	TRBD1	TRBV9	TRBJ2-3	CASSSTGGSDTQYF	TGTGCCAGCAGCTCCACAGGGGGCTCAGATACGCAGTATTTT
NA	14	NA	TRBV27	TRBJ1-5	CASSFGYSNQPQHF	TGTGCCAGCAGTTTCGGGTATAGCAATCAGCCCCAGCATTTT
many	15	NA	TRBV9	TRBJ2-2	CASSIYGGDMRELFF	TGTGCCAGCAGCATCTACGGGGGCGATATGAGGGAGCTGTTTTTT
NA	13	NA	TRBV5-6	TRBJ1-6	CDSSLPFNSPLHF	TGCGACAGCAGCTTGCCCTTTAATTCACCCCTCCACTTT
NA	15	NA	TRBV11-2	TRBJ2-7	CASSSGIAVIYEQYF	TGTGCCAGCAGCTCAGGAATAGCGGTTATCTACGAGCAGTACTTC
NA	14	NA	TRBV20-1	TRBJ1-5	CSAAAGNSNQPQHF	TGCAGTGCTGCCGCCGGGAATAGCAATCAGCCCCAGCATTTT